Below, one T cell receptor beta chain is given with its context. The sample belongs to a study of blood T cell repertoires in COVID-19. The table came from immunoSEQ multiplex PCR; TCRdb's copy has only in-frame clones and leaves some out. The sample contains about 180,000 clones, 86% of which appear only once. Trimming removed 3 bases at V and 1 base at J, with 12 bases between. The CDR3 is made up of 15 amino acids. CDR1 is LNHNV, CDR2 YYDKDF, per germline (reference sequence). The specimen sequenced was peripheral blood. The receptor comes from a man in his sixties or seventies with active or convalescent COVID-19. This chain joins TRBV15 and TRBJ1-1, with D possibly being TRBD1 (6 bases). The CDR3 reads CATSRGGARNTEAFF. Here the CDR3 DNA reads TGTGCCACCAGCAGGGGGGGGGCCAGGAACACTGAAGCTTTCTTT.